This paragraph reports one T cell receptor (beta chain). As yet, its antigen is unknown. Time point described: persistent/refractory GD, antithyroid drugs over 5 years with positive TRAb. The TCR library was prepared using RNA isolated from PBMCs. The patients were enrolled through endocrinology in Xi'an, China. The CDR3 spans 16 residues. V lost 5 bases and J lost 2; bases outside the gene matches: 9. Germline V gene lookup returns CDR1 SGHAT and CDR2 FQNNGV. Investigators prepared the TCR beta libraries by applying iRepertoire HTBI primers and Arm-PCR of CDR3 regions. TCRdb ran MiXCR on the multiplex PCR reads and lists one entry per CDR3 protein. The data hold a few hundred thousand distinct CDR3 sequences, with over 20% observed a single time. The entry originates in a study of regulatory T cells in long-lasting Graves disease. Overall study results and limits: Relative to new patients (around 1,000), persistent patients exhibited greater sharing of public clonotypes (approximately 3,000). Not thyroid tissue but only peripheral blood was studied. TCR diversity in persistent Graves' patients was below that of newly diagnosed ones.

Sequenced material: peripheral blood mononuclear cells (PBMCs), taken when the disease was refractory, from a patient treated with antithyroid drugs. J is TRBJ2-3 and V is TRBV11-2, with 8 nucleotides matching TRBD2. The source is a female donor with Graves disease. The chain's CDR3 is CASSQATSGDTDTQYF. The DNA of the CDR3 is TGTGCCAGCAGCCAAGCAACTAGCGGAGACACAGATACGCAGTATTTT.